This T cell receptor (beta chain) was identified during a study of pediatric ulcerative colitis. General study findings and limits: Blood-rectal clonal overlap within each person was significantly higher in ulcerative colitis patients than controls. Blood-derived T cells may be present in rectal pinch biopsies. A couple of rectal CDR3 clonotypes occurred in all ulcerative colitis patients.

The rectum was sampled with one to two pinch biopsies at colonoscopy. Using immunoSEQ multiplex PCR, the repertoire was profiled, and TCRdb retains in-frame clones only, with some absent. The sample yields tens of thousands of clones, around 78% seen once. With V trimmed by 5 bases and J by 2 bases, 5 bases remained unmatched. CDR1 is MNHNY, CDR2 SVGAGI, per germline (reference sequence). The CDR3 loop spans 15 amino acids. In the case of this clone: What it binds is unknown.

This rearrangement joins TRBV6-6 to TRBJ2-7; 11 nucleotides line up with TRBD2. Specimen: gut tissue. The TCR comes from a boy aged 5 to 17 with moderate ulcerative colitis. In nucleotides, the CDR3 is TGTGCCAGCAGTCTGACTAGCGGGGCCCCCTACGAGCAGTACTTC. Protein sequence: CASSLTSGAPYEQYF.